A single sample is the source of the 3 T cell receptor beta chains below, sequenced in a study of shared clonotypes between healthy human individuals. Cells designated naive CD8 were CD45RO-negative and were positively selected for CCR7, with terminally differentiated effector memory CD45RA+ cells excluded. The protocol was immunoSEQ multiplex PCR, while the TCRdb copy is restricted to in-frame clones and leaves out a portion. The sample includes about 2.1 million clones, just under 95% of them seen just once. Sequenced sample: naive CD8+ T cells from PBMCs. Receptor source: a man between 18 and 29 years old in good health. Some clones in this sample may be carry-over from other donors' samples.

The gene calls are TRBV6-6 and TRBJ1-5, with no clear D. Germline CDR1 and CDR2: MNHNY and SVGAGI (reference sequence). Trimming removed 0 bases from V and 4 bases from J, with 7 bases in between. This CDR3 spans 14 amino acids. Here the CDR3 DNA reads TGTGCCAGCAGTTACTCGGAGGAGAATCAGCCCCAGCATTTT. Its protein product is CASSYSEENQPQHF.

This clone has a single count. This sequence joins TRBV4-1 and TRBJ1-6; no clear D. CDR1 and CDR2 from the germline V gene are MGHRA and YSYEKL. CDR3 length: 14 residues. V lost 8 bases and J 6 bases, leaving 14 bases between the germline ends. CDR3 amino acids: CASGVRGLNSPLHF. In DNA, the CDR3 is TGCGCCAGCGGGGTACGCGGGCTTAATTCACCCCTCCACTTT.

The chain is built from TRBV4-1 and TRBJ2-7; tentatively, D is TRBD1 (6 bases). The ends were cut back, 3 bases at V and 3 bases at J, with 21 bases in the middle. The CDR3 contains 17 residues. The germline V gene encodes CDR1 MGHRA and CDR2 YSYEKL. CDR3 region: CASSQVPQGVKSYEQYF. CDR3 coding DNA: TGCGCCAGCAGCCAGGTACCACAGGGAGTGAAAAGCTACGAGCAGTACTTC.